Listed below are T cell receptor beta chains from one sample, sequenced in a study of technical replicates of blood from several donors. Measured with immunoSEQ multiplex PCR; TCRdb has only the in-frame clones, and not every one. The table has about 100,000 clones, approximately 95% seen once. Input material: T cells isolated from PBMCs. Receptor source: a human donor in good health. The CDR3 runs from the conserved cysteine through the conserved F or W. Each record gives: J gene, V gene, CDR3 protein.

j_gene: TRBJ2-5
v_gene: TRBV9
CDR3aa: CASSPGGLAGPDYLIETQYF

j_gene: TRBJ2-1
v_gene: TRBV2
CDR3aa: CATGQGYEQFF

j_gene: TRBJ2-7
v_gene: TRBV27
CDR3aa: CASSLYPEHEQYF

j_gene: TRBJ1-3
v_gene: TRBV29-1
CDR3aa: CSVEGSGSGNTIYF

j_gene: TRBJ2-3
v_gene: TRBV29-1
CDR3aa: CSAGVADTQYF

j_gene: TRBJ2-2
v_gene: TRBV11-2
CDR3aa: CASSLAGNTGELFF

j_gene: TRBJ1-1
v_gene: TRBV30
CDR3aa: CAWSAPGGGDTEAFF

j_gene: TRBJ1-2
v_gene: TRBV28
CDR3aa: CASSPPPGQRNYGYTF

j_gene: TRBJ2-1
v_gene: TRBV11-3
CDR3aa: CASSLGRQGDEQFF

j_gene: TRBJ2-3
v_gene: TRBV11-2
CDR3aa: CASSLDLDSSPLTDTQYF

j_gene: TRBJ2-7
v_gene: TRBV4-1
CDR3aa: CASSQTNSGGYEQYF

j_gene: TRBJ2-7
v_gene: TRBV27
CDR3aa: CASSPVTGRMGEQYF

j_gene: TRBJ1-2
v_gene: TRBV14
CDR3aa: CASSRDTYGYTF

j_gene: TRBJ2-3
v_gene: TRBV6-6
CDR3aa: CASSSSTGIEDTQYF

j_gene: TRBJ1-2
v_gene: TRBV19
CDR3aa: CASTPGMGAYYGYTF

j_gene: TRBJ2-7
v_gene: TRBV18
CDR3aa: CASSVRGQGSYEQYF

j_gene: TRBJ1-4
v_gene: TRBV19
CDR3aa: CASMGRGIEKLFF

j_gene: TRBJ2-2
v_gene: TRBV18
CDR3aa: CASSPGGSMDGELFF

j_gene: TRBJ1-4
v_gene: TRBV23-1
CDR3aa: CASRWDTSTNEKLFF

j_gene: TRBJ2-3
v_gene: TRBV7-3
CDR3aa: CASATSGGAKPDTQYF

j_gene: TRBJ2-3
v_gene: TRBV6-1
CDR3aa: CASIGLAPGTQYF

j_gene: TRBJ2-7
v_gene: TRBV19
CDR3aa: CASSIDNSGEQYF

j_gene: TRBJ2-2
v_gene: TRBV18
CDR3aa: CASSPLAGGPVGLTGELFF

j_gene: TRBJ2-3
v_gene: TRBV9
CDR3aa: CATAPTVSSDTQYF

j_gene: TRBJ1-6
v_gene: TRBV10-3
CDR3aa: CAIRSSWVADSPLHF

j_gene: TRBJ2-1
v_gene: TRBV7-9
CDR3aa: CASSLWAGGINEQFF

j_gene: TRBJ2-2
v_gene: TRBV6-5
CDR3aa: CASSPGTSGSRELFF

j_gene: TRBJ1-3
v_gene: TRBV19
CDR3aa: CAVQTGVSGNTIYF

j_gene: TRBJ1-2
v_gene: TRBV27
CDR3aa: CASSLSPDNYGYTF

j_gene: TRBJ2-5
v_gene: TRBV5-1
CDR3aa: CASSLADRQETQYF

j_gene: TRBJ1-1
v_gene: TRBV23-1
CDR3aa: CASSQLLPGKENTEAFF

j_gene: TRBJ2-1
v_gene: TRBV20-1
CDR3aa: CSARRDNEQFF

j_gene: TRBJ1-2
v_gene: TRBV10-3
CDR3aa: CAISESVTGGTGYTF

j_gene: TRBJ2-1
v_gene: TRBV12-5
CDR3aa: CASGTGTSSYNEQFF

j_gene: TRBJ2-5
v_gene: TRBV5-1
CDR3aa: CASSLVASGKTQYF

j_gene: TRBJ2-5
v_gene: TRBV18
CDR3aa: CASSPRTQGAQETQYF

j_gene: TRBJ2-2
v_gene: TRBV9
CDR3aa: CASRQGPVAGELFF

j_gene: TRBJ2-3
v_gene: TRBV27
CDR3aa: CASSLGRGAGQYF

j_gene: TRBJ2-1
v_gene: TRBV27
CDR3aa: CASSSDGRISYNEQFF

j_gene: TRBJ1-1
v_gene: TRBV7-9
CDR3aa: CASRRQVMNTEAFF

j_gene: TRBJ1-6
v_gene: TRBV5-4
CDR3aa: CASSWGAGAVYNSPLHF

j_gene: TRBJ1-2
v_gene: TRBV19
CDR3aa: CASSIYDSFYGYTF

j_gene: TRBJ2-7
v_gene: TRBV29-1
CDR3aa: CSVILTGGDEYEQYF

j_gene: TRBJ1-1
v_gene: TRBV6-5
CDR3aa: CASSSRVANTEAFF

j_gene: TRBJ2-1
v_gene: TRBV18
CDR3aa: CASSYLAGAYNEQFF

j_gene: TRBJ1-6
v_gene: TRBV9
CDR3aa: CASSELGSYNSPLHF